The following is a T cell receptor beta chain sequence with its context. This clonotype was seen ten or more times. Its target antigen remains unknown. Base-call qualities are not available, and no considerably larger clone is one nucleotide away. Sample treatment or condition, as interpreted from the label and publication: live attenuated yellow fever vaccine strain. PBMCs were isolated from peripheral blood using a standard Ficoll-Paque protocol. Dynabeads CD4 and CD8 positive selection kits were used to isolate CD4 and CD8 T-cell fractions. TriZol was used to extract RNA from bulk PBMCs, CD4 and CD8 fractions, and dextramer-positive and dextramer-negative fractions. TCR cDNA was made using 5'RACE template switching, a step that added a universal primer site and unique molecular identifiers. cDNA synthesis was primed from both the TCR alpha and TCR beta constant segments. Library amplification involved two PCR steps, and the second step added sample barcodes and sequencing adapters. Libraries were sequenced on Illumina HiSeq 2500 (2x100 bp) or NovaSeq (2x150 bp). The authors' analysis ran thus. Reads were demultiplexed and collapsed into UMI consensus sequences with MIGEC, and V(D)J alignment was performed with MiXCR. Vaccine-responding clonotypes were defined with edgeR using replicate PBMC samples, requiring FDR below 0.01 and a log2 fold change above 5 up to day 15. Each bulk clonotype was labeled CD4 or CD8 based on which sequenced repertoire, CD4 or CD8, contained the clonotype at higher abundance. TCRdb trimmed the raw reads at Q25, called clones with MiXCR and kept productive beta chains. For every CDR3 protein sequence, its rows merge into one entry that carries the most common genes and DNA. TCRdb, rather than the study authors, made the V and J calls. This sample lists about 240,000 distinct CDR3 sequences; 6.9% were detected once. Roughly 0.9% of the sample goes to the ten largest clones.

The CDR3 goes from the cysteine to the phenylalanine over 12 residues. Only the CDR3 portion is preserved as DNA: 36 bases, with reading frame beginning at the first base. In the germline V gene, CDR1 corresponds to KGHSH and CDR2 to LQKENI. V loses 1 base of germline sequence and J loses 5 bases, and the interval between the two ends is 3 bases. The sample comes from a study of T cells after yellow fever vaccination (dated by TCRdb to between 2017 and 2020). In the study overall: Libraries from fractions with low cell numbers were prepared with the SMART-Seq v4 Ultra Low Input RNA kit. Blood was drawn at multiple timepoints before and after primary and secondary immunization, with bulk PBMC replicates and cell subsets isolated. The cohort comprised two healthy male donors, one aged 18 to 29 and one aged 30 to 40 years. To follow T-cell clones before and after both primary and booster YFV17D yellow fever vaccination, bulk TCR alpha and beta repertoires underwent longitudinal sequencing.

Study-wide conclusions, independent of this receptor: After the booster, most clones that had expanded after primary vaccination were detected again (roughly 95% of CD4 and 70% to 90% of CD8), suggesting broad maintenance of memory. Because the study included only a couple of donors, the extent to which the findings can be generalized is limited. FACS-sorted repertoires could contain abundant contaminating clonotypes from the bulk population, so computational filtering was required. Compared with the primary T-cell response, the secondary T-cell response was faster but weaker, reaching its peak on day 5 rather than on day 15. A small share of clonotypes was detected in both CD4 and CD8 compartments, with the overlap likely arising from convergent recombination.

The sample was CD4+ T cells sorted from PBMCs, taken 15 days after the yellow fever booster vaccination. In this chain, TRBV18 is recombined with TRBJ2-1; confidence is insufficient to name the D gene. The source of this sequence is a man aged 25 to 40 who received the YFV17D yellow fever vaccine. At the DNA level, the sequence is TGTGCCAGCTCACCACAAGACAATGAGCAGTTCTTC. The translation is CASSPQDNEQFF.